These T cell receptor beta chains were read from a single sample in a study of blood T cell repertoires in COVID-19. Clones were sequenced by immunoSEQ multiplex PCR, and TCRdb holds only the in-frame ones, with some missing. Among 90,000 to 100,000 clones listed, roughly 80% were seen once. The sequencing input was peripheral blood. These TCRs come from a woman older than 75 with acute or convalescent COVID-19. CDR3s include the opening cysteine and the closing phenylalanine or tryptophan. Each record gives: D gene, V gene, J gene, clone size, CDR3 protein, CDR3 DNA. A D gene is named only where the DNA matches it firmly. The size of a clone is reported for some rows only, either as once, few or many, or as a class for expanded clones.

D gene: -
V gene: TRBV29-1
J gene: TRBJ2-3
clone size: -
CDR3 protein: CSVEVADRTDTQYF
CDR3 DNA: TGCAGCGTTGAGGTAGCGGACCGCACAGATACGCAGTATTTT

D gene: -
V gene: TRBV6-2/TRBV6-3
J gene: TRBJ1-6
clone size: once
CDR3 protein: CASTPLGGGKRNSPLHF
CDR3 DNA: TGTGCCAGCACCCCACTCGGGGGGGGCAAAAGAAATTCACCCCTCCACTTT

D gene: TRBD1
V gene: TRBV14
J gene: TRBJ2-7
clone size: -
CDR3 protein: CASSRAGTGGSVGEQYF
CDR3 DNA: TGTGCCAGCAGCCGAGCCGGGACAGGGGGCTCGGTGGGTGAGCAGTACTTC

D gene: TRBD1
V gene: TRBV6-5
J gene: TRBJ2-1
clone size: -
CDR3 protein: CASSYSGRGPYNEQFF
CDR3 DNA: TGTGCCAGCAGTTACTCGGGCAGGGGGCCATACAATGAGCAGTTCTTC

D gene: TRBD1
V gene: TRBV28
J gene: TRBJ1-4
clone size: -
CDR3 protein: CASRVGTGGEKLFF
CDR3 DNA: TGTGCCAGCAGAGTCGGGACAGGGGGAGAAAAACTGTTTTTT

D gene: TRBD1
V gene: TRBV2
J gene: TRBJ1-5
clone size: -
CDR3 protein: CASRDRGLGQPQHF
CDR3 DNA: TGTGCCAGCAGGGACAGGGGGCTGGGTCAGCCCCAGCATTTT

D gene: -
V gene: TRBV5-6
J gene: TRBJ1-1
clone size: -
CDR3 protein: CASSLARNTEAFF
CDR3 DNA: TGTGCCAGCAGCTTGGCTAGGAACACTGAAGCTTTCTTT

D gene: TRBD1
V gene: TRBV7-2
J gene: TRBJ1-6
clone size: -
CDR3 protein: CASSSLGTANSPLHF
CDR3 DNA: TGTGCCAGCAGCTCTTTAGGGACAGCTAATTCACCCCTCCACTTT

D gene: -
V gene: TRBV9
J gene: TRBJ1-2
clone size: -
CDR3 protein: CASSVATGKSGYTF
CDR3 DNA: TGTGCCAGCAGCGTAGCTACAGGGAAATCAGGCTACACCTTC

D gene: TRBD2
V gene: TRBV27
J gene: TRBJ2-3
clone size: -
CDR3 protein: CASSSGTSGGPPDTQYF
CDR3 DNA: TGTGCCAGCAGTTCTGGGACTAGCGGGGGGCCCCCAGATACGCAGTATTTT

D gene: TRBD1
V gene: TRBV5-1
J gene: TRBJ2-5
clone size: -
CDR3 protein: CASSLGLRQGSGTQYF
CDR3 DNA: TGCGCCAGCAGCTTGGGTCTACGACAGGGGAGTGGGACCCAGTACTTC

D gene: TRBD1
V gene: TRBV11-2
J gene: TRBJ2-2
clone size: -
CDR3 protein: CASSFPAGGGGELFF
CDR3 DNA: TGTGCCAGCAGCTTCCCGGCAGGGGGCGGCGGGGAGCTGTTTTTT

D gene: TRBD1
V gene: TRBV6-6
J gene: TRBJ1-6
clone size: -
CDR3 protein: CASSSTGGDSPLHF
CDR3 DNA: TGTGCCAGCAGTTCGACAGGGGGCGATTCACCCCTCCACTTT

D gene: TRBD1
V gene: TRBV7-6
J gene: TRBJ2-7
clone size: -
CDR3 protein: CASSLGGQGVLYEQYF
CDR3 DNA: TGTGCCAGCAGCTTAGGAGGGCAGGGGGTTCTCTACGAGCAGTACTTC

D gene: -
V gene: TRBV21-1
J gene: TRBJ2-7
clone size: -
CDR3 protein: CASTETPGPHEQYF
CDR3 DNA: TGTGCCAGCACCGAAACCCCAGGGCCTCACGAGCAGTACTTC

D gene: -
V gene: TRBV18
J gene: TRBJ1-4
clone size: -
CDR3 protein: CASSPALDEKLFF
CDR3 DNA: TGTGCCAGCTCACCAGCACTGGATGAAAAACTGTTTTTT

D gene: -
V gene: TRBV27
J gene: TRBJ1-2
clone size: few
CDR3 protein: CASSSQQGLGGYTF
CDR3 DNA: TGTGCCAGCAGTTCCCAACAGGGCCTCGGTGGCTACACCTTC

D gene: -
V gene: TRBV6-2/TRBV6-3
J gene: TRBJ2-1
clone size: -
CDR3 protein: CASSGRGYYNEQFF
CDR3 DNA: TGTGCCAGCAGTGGGCGGGGATACTACAATGAGCAGTTCTTC

D gene: -
V gene: TRBV20-1
J gene: TRBJ1-1
clone size: few
CDR3 protein: CSAGGHTEAFF
CDR3 DNA: TGCAGTGCGGGGGGGCACACTGAAGCTTTCTTT

D gene: -
V gene: TRBV12-3/TRBV12-4
J gene: TRBJ2-2
clone size: once
CDR3 protein: CASRSDTGELFF
CDR3 DNA: TGTGCCAGCCGTTCAGACACCGGGGAGCTGTTTTTT

D gene: -
V gene: TRBV28
J gene: TRBJ1-4
clone size: few
CDR3 protein: CASSFWEAQNEKLFF
CDR3 DNA: TGTGCCAGCAGTTTTTGGGAGGCTCAAAATGAAAAACTGTTTTTT

D gene: -
V gene: TRBV3-1/TRBV3-2
J gene: TRBJ1-4
clone size: few
CDR3 protein: CASSQRNEKLFF
CDR3 DNA: TGTGCCAGCAGCCAGAGGAATGAAAAACTGTTTTTT

D gene: TRBD1
V gene: TRBV5-1
J gene: TRBJ2-5
clone size: -
CDR3 protein: CASSAQTGGETQYF
CDR3 DNA: TGCGCCAGCAGCGCCCAGACAGGGGGAGAGACCCAGTACTTC

D gene: -
V gene: TRBV11-2
J gene: TRBJ2-2
clone size: -
CDR3 protein: CASSPRTANTGELFF
CDR3 DNA: TGTGCCAGCAGCCCCCGGACAGCGAACACCGGGGAGCTGTTTTTT

D gene: -
V gene: TRBV19
J gene: TRBJ1-5
clone size: -
CDR3 protein: CASSHRGNQPQHF
CDR3 DNA: TGTGCCAGTAGCCACAGGGGCAATCAGCCCCAGCATTTT

D gene: -
V gene: TRBV6-5
J gene: TRBJ1-1
clone size: once
CDR3 protein: CASTSPGGAEAFF
CDR3 DNA: TGTGCCAGCACCTCACCGGGAGGGGCGGAAGCTTTCTTT

D gene: -
V gene: TRBV29-1
J gene: TRBJ2-2
clone size: -
CDR3 protein: CSVDARNTGELFF
CDR3 DNA: TGCAGCGTTGATGCCAGGAACACCGGGGAGCTGTTTTTT